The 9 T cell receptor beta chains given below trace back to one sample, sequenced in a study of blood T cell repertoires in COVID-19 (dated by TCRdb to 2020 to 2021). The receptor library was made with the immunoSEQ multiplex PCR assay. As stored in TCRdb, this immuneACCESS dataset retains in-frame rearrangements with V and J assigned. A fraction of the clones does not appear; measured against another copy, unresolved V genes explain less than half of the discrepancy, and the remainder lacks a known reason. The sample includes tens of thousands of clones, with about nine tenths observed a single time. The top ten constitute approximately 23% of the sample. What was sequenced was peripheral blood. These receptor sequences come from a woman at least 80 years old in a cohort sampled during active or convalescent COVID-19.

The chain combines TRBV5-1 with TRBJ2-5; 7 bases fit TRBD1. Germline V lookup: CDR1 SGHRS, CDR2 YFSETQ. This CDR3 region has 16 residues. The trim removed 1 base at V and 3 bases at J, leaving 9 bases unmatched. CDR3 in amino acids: CASSLIRQTGEETQYF. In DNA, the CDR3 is TGCGCCAGCAGCTTGATCAGGCAAACAGGGGAAGAGACCCAGTACTTC.

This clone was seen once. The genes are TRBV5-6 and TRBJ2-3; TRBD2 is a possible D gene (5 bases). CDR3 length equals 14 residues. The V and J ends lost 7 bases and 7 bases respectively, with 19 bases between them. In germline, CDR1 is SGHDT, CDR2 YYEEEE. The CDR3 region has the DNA TGTGCCAGCTCCCCCGGGCCTACCGGGAATACGCAGTATTTT. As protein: CASSPGPTGNTQYF.

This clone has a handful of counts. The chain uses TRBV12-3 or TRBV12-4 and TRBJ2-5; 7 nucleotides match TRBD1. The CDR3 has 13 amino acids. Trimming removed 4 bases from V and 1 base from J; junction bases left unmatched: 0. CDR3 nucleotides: TGTGCCAGCAGTTGGGACAGCCAAGAGACCCAGTACTTC. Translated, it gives CASSWDSQETQYF.

In nucleotides, the CDR3 is TGTGCCAGCTCACCACCTGGGACAGGGAGCCCCTACGAGCAGTACTTC. It specifies CASSPPGTGSPYEQYF. The V gene is TRBV18, the J gene TRBJ2-7, with 9 bases that match TRBD1. Per the germline V gene, CDR1 is KGHSH and CDR2 is LQKENI. V lost 0 bases, J lost 2 bases, and 5 bases stayed unmatched. The CDR3 spans 16 residues.

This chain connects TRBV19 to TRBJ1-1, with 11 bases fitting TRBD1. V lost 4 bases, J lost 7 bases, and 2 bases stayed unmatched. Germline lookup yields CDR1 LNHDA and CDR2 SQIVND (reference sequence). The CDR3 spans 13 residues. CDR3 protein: CASSRTGGGEAFF. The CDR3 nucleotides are TGTGCCAGTAGTAGGACAGGGGGCGGTGAAGCTTTCTTT.

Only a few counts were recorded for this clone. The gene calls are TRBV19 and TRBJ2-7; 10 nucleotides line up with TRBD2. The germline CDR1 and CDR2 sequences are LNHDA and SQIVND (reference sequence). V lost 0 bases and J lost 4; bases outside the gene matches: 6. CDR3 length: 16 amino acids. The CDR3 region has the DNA TGTGCCAGTAGTATAGAGGCTAGCGGGAGTATTTACGAGCAGTACTTC. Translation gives CASSIEASGSIYEQYF.

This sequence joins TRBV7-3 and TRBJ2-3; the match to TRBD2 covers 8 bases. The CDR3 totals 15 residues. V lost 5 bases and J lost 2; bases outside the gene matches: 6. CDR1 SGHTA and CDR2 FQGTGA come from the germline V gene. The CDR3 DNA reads TGTGCCAGCAGCCTAAAGCGGGGGCACACAGATACGCAGTATTTT. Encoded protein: CASSLKRGHTDTQYF. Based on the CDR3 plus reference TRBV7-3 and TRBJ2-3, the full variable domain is GAGVSQTPSNKVTEKGKYVELRCDPISGHTALYWYRQSLGQGPEFLIYFQGTGAADDSGLPNDRFFAVRPEGSVSTLKIQRTERGDSAVYLCASSLKRGHTDTQYFGPGTRLTVL.

The CDR3 coding sequence is TGCAGCGTGGGGGGGACAGGGACGACCTATGGCTACACCTTC. Protein sequence: CSVGGTGTTYGYTF. The chain recombines TRBV29-1 with TRBJ1-2, with 9 bases identical to TRBD1. The germline gives CDR1 SQVTM, CDR2 ANQGSEA. V dropped 6 bases and J dropped 4; count of bases not matched to a gene: 9. The CDR3 totals 14 residues.

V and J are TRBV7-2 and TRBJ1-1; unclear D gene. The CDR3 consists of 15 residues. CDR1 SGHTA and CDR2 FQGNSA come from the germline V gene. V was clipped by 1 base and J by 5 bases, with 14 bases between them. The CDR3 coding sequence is TGTGCCAGCAGCTTAGTTCCCCGGGGTGGGACTGAAGCTTTCTTT. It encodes CASSLVPRGGTEAFF.